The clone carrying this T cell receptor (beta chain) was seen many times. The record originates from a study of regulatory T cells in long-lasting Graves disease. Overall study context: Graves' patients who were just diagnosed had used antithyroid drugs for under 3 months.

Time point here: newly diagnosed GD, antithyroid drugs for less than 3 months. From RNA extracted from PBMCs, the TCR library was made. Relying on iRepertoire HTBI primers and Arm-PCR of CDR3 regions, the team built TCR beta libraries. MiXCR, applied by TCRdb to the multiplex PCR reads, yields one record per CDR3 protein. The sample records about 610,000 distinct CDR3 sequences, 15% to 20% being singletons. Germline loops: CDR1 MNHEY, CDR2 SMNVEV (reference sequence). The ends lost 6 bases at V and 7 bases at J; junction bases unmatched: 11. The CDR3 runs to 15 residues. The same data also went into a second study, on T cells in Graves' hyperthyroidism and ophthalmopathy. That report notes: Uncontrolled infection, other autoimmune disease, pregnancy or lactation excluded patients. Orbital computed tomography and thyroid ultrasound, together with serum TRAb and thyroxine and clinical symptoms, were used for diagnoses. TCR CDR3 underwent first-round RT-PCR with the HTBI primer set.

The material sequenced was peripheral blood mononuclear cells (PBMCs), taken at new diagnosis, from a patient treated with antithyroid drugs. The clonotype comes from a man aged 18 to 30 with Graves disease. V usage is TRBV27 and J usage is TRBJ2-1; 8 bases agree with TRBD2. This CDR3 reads CASRLSPASGNEQFF. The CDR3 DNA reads TGTGCCAGCAGGCTCTCCCCGGCTAGCGGGAATGAGCAGTTCTTC.